This is a list of T cell receptor beta chains from one sample in a study of TIL therapy for anti-PD-1-resistant metastatic lung cancer. Some clones are missing from TCRdb's copy, which holds only in-frame ones; the method was immunoSEQ multiplex PCR. The sample carries 95,000 or so clones, 65% recorded once. The sequences come from tumor tissue, collected at baseline. These receptors were collected from a person between 25 and 80 years old with non-small cell lung cancer. CDR3s include the opening cysteine and the closing phenylalanine or tryptophan. A D gene is named only where the DNA matches it firmly. Clone size appears in some rows only: once, few, many, or a class for an expanded clone.

TRBJ1-1 - TRBV12-3/TRBV12-4 - 13 CASSLLVNTEAFF TGTGCCAGCAGTTTATTGGTGAACACTGAAGCTTTCTTT
TRBJ2-3 - TRBV7-2 TRBD2 16 CASKESGGPGTDTQYF TGTGCCAGCAAGGAAAGCGGGGGGCCTGGGACAGATACGCAGTATTTT
TRBJ2-7 few TRBV2 - 13 CASIGPGRGEQYF TGTGCCAGCATTGGCCCGGGTCGCGGCGAGCAGTACTTC
TRBJ2-5 - TRBV12-3/TRBV12-4 - 12 CASSYGSLGQYF TGTGCCAGCAGTTATGGATCCTTGGGCCAGTACTTC
TRBJ1-1 - TRBV4-3 - 15 CASSQGYRQNTEAFF TGCGCCAGCAGCCAAGGCTACAGGCAGAACACTGAAGCTTTCTTT
TRBJ2-7 - TRBV6-2/TRBV6-3 TRBD1 12 CASSFGTDEQYF TGTGCCAGCAGTTTTGGGACAGACGAGCAGTACTTC
TRBJ2-7 - TRBV6-2/TRBV6-3 TRBD1 15 CASSYYRQGRREQYF TGTGCCAGCAGTTACTACCGACAGGGAAGGCGGGAGCAGTACTTC
TRBJ1-6 - TRBV7-2 TRBD1 14 CASSLGTGGSPLHF TGTGCCAGCAGCCTAGGGACAGGGGGTTCACCCCTCCACTTT
TRBJ2-2 many TRBV7-2 TRBD2 15 CASSHRTSESGELFF TGTGCCAGCAGCCATAGGACTAGCGAATCCGGGGAGCTGTTTTTT
TRBJ2-5 - TRBV13 - 15 CASSLPAGAQETQYF TGTGCCAGCAGCTTACCAGCGGGTGCCCAAGAGACCCAGTACTTC
TRBJ2-5 many TRBV2 TRBD1 13 CASSLDREETQYF TGTGCCAGCAGTTTGGACAGGGAGGAGACCCAGTACTTC
TRBJ2-7 - TRBV5-1 - 16 CASSTAQGSSGREQYF TGCGCCAGCAGCACCGCCCAGGGTAGCTCGGGACGCGAGCAGTACTTC
TRBJ1-2 - TRBV11-2 TRBD1 14 CASSFGQGGYGYTF TGTGCCAGCAGCTTCGGACAGGGCGGGTATGGCTACACCTTC
TRBJ1-4 - TRBV24-1 TRBD1 17 CATSDPSPGQGHEKLFF TGTGCCACCAGTGATCCAAGTCCGGGACAGGGGCATGAAAAACTGTTTTTT
TRBJ2-7 - TRBV5-1 - 11 CASGYGYEQYF TGCGCCAGCGGATACGGGTACGAGCAGTACTTC
TRBJ2-1 - TRBV15 TRBD2 15 CATSSRGGRAQEQFF TGTGCCACCAGCTCCCGGGGCGGGAGGGCCCAGGAGCAGTTCTTC
TRBJ1-2 few TRBV5-6 - 12 CASSPDRTGYTF TGTGCCAGCAGCCCCGACAGGACGGGCTACACCTTC
TRBJ1-2 - TRBV5-1 TRBD1 12 CASSLQGADYTF TGCGCCAGCAGCTTACAGGGGGCGGACTACACCTTC
TRBJ1-6 - TRBV5-5 - 18 CASSPTPGRSSYNSPLHF TGTGCCAGCAGCCCCACTCCCGGCCGCAGCTCCTATAATTCACCCCTCCACTTT
TRBJ1-1 - TRBV5-5 - 16 CASSLARQGKNTEAFF TGTGCCAGCAGCTTGGCCAGACAAGGGAAGAACACTGAAGCTTTCTTT
TRBJ2-7 - TRBV6-2/TRBV6-3 - 15 CASSLELASSYEQYF TGTGCCAGCAGCCTTGAATTGGCTAGCTCCTACGAGCAGTACTTC
TRBJ1-2 few TRBV3-1/TRBV3-2 TRBD1 13 CASSQAGGEGYTF TGTGCCAGCAGCCAAGCAGGGGGCGAGGGCTACACCTTC
TRBJ1-2 medium-sized TRBV9 - 14 CASSVGPANYGYTF TGTGCCAGCAGCGTAGGTCCAGCTAACTATGGCTACACCTTC
TRBJ2-7 few TRBV18 - 14 CASSPISTSREQYF TGTGCCAGCTCACCAATATCGACATCGCGGGAGCAGTACTTC
TRBJ2-5 - TRBV2 TRBD1 15 CASSWDTGGKETQYF TGTGCCAGCAGTTGGGACACAGGGGGCAAAGAGACCCAGTACTTC
TRBJ1-4 - TRBV6-5 - 16 CASSSSGAGLEEKLFF TGTGCCAGCAGTTCTAGTGGGGCAGGGTTAGAAGAAAAACTGTTTTTT
TRBJ2-2 many TRBV2 - 15 CASRREGAITGELFF TGTGCCAGCAGGAGGGAGGGGGCAATCACCGGGGAGCTGTTTTTT
TRBJ2-7 - TRBV5-5 TRBD1 15 CASSSAPGQGYEQYF TGTGCCAGCAGCTCCGCACCGGGACAGGGCTACGAGCAGTACTTC
TRBJ2-1 - TRBV4-3 TRBD2 15 CASSHVLAGHNEQFF TGCGCCAGCAGCCATGTACTAGCGGGGCACAATGAGCAGTTCTTC
TRBJ1-5 - TRBV7-9 - 15 CASSLSEWVGQPQHF TGTGCCAGCAGCTTGTCAGAGTGGGTTGGGCAGCCCCAGCATTTT
TRBJ1-1 few TRBV6-5 - 11 CASRGVTEAFF TGTGCCAGCCGGGGAGTCACTGAAGCTTTCTTT
TRBJ2-5 few TRBV11-2 TRBD2 17 CASSLVWVAGTGETQYF TGTGCCAGCAGCTTAGTATGGGTAGCGGGGACGGGAGAGACCCAGTACTTC
TRBJ2-1 once TRBV3-1/TRBV3-2 TRBD2 11 CASSRGGEQFF TGTGCCAGCAGCCGGGGGGGTGAGCAGTTCTTC